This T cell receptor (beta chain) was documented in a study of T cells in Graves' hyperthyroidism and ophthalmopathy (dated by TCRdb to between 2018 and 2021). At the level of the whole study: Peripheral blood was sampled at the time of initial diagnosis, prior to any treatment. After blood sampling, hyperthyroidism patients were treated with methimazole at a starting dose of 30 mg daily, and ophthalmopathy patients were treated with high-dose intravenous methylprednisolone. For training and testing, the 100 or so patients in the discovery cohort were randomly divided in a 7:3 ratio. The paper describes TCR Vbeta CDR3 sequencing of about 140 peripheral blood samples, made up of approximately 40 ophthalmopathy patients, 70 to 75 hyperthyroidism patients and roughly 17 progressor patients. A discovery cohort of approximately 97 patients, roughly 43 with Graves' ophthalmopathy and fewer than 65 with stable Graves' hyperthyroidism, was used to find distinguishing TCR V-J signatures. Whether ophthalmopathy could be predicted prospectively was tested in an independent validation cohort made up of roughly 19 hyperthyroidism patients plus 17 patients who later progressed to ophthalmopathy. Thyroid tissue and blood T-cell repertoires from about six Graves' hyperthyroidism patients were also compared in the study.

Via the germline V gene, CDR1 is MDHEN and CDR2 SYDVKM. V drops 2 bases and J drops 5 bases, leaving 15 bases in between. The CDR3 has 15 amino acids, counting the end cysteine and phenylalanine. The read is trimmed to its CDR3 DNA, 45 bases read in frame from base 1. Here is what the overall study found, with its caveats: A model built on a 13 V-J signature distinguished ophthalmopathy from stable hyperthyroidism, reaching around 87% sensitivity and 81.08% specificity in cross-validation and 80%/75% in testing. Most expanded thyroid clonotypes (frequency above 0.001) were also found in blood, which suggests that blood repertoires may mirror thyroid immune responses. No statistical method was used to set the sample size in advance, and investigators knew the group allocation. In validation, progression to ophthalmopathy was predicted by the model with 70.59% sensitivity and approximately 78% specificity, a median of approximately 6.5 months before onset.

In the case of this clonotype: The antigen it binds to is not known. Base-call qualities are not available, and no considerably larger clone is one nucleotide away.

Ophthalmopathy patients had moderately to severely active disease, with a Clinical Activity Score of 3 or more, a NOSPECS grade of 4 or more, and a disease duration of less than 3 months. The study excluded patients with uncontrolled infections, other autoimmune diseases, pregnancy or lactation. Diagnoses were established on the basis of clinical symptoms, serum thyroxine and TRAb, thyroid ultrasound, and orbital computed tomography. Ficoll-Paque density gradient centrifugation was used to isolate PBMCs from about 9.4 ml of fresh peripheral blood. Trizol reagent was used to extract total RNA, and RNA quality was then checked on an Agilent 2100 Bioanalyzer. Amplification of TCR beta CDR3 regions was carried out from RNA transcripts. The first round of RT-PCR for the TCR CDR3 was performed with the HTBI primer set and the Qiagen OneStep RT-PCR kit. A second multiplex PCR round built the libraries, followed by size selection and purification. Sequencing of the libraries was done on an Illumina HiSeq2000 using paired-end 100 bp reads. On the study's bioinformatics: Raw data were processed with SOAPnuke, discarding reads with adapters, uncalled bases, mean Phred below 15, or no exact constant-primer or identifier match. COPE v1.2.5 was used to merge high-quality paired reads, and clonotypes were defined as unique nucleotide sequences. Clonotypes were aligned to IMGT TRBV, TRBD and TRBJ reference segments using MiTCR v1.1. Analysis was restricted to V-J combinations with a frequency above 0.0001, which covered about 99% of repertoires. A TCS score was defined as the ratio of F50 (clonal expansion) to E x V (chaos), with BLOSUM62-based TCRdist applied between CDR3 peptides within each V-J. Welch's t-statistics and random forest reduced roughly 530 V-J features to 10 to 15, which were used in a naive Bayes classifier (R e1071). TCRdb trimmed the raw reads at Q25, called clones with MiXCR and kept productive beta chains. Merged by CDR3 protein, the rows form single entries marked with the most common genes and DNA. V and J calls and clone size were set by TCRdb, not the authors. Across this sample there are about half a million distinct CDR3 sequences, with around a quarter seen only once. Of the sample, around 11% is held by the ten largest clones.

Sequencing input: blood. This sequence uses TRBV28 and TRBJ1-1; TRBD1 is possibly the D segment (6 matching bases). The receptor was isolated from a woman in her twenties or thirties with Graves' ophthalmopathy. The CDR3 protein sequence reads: CASSLGGARRTEAFF. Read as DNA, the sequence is TGTGCCAGCAGTTTAGGGGGGGCGCGTCGGACTGAAGCTTTCTTT. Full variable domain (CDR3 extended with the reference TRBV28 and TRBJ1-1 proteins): DVKVTQSSRYLVKRTGEKVFLECVQDMDHENMFWYRQDPGLGLRLIYFSYDVKMKEKGDIPEGYSVSREKKERFSLILESASTNQTSMYLCASSLGGARRTEAFFGQGTRLTVV.